The 26 T cell receptor beta chains in this list originate from one sample, sequenced in a study of blood T cells in healthy people across ages. A sample-barcoded 5' primer and a J-beta primer mix were used in a second PCR of roughly 7 to 12 cycles. TCRdb called the 5' RACE reads again in MiXCR, with one record for every CDR3 protein. The sample has hundreds of thousands of distinct CDR3 sequences, approximately 50% seen once. Material: blood. These receptors originate from an older woman in good health.

V gene TRBV20-1 combines with J gene TRBJ1-6; D is unclear. CDR1 and CDR2 (germline): DFQATT, SNEGSKA (reference sequence). The CDR3 runs 14 residues. The V gene lost 0 bases and the J gene lost 6 bases, with 9 bases spanning the gap. This CDR3 reads CSARDFDSNSPLHF. CDR3 nucleotide sequence: TGCAGTGCTAGAGATTTCGACTCTAATTCACCCCTCCACTTT.

The chain recombines TRBV7-2 with TRBJ2-5; 8 bases are shared with TRBD2. The J call is in doubt because the DNA end fits TRBJ2-7 better. Germline CDR1 and CDR2: SGHTA and FQGNSA. The CDR3 covers 15 residues. The CDR3 DNA reads as TGTGCCAGCAGCTTAGAGCCGGGAGGGAGCTACGAGCAGTACTTC. Amino acid sequence: CASSLEPGGSYEQYF.

The chain has TRBV29-1 and TRBJ2-5; a possible D gene is TRBD2 (7 bases). This CDR3 has 13 amino acids. Germline lookup yields CDR1 SQVTM and CDR2 ANQGSEA. The V end was cut by 6 bases, the J end by 5 bases, with 16 bases between. The CDR3 coding sequence is TGCAGCGTCTGGAGGGGGGGCGCGGAGACCCAGTACTTC. This translates into CSVWRGGAETQYF.

The rearrangement joins TRBV9 to TRBJ2-2; 16 bases are a match to TRBD2. Per germline, CDR1 SGDLS and CDR2 YYNGEE. The CDR3 loop spans 17 amino acids. The ends lost 4 bases at V and 5 bases at J; junction bases unmatched: 5. DNA of the CDR3: TGTGCCAGCAGCCTGGGACTAGCGGGAGGGAAAACCGGGGAGCTGTTTTTT. Translating gives CASSLGLAGGKTGELFF.

The V call is TRBV6-2 or TRBV6-3, the J call TRBJ1-2, with D perhaps matching TRBD1 (6 bases). CDR1 and CDR2 from the germline V gene are MNHEY and SVGEGT. Trimming took 4 bases from V and 3 from J, leaving 15 bases between them. This CDR3 has 15 amino acids. The CDR3 protein is CASSWHGGAYYGYTF. In DNA, the CDR3 is TGTGCCAGCAGTTGGCACGGGGGCGCCTACTATGGCTACACCTTC.

Details on this clonotype: A read error may produce the germline difference seen at one junction end. The genes are TRBV4-3 and TRBJ2-6, with D possibly matching TRBD1 (5 bases). In germline, CDR1 is LGHNA, CDR2 YSLEER. This CDR3 has 17 residues. CDR3 in amino acids: CASSREARGSGANVPTF. CDR3 nucleotide sequence: TGCGCCAGCAGCCGTGAAGCGAGAGGCTCTGGGGCCAACGTCCCGACTTTC.

The chain carries TRBV29-1 and TRBJ2-4; 9 bases are shared with TRBD1. Germline V CDR1 and CDR2: SQVTM, ANQGSEA. J gave up 2 bases and V 6 bases, and 5 bases lay outside the gene matches. CDR3 length: 14 residues. The DNA for the CDR3 is TGCAGCGTAGCGACAGGGGGGTCCAAAAACATTCAGTACTTC. Encoded protein: CSVATGGSKNIQYF.

The chain employs TRBV20-1 and TRBJ1-1, with 8 nucleotides matching TRBD1. CDR1 is DFQATT, CDR2 SNEGSKA, per germline (reference sequence). This CDR3 comprises 16 residues. Trimming removed 2 bases from V and 1 base from J; junction bases left unmatched: 9. This CDR3 is CSARNDGQGRNTEAFF. CDR3 sequence (DNA): TGCAGTGCTAGAAATGATGGACAGGGACGGAACACTGAAGCTTTCTTT.

The table lists this clonotype with many counts. The chain recombines TRBV5-1 with TRBJ1-3; D is unclear. CDR3 length: 14 residues. CDR1 is SGHRS and CDR2 is YFSETQ in the germline V gene. Deletions cut 0 bases from V and 0 bases from J, with 4 bases between. The CDR3, as DNA: TGCGCCAGCAGCTTGGACCTCTCTGGAAACACCATATATTTT. It yields the protein CASSLDLSGNTIYF.

This clonotype came up a few times. V is TRBV7-8 and J is TRBJ2-5, with D tentatively TRBD2 (6 bases). Germline CDR1 reads SGHVS; CDR2 reads FQNEAQ. With 4 bases removed from V and 2 bases from J, the gap between germline ends came to 14 bases. This CDR3 has 15 amino acids. Written as DNA, the CDR3 is TGTGCCAGCAGCTCAGAGCGGGTACCACAAGAGACCCAGTACTTC. Translation: CASSSERVPQETQYF.

The chain is built from TRBV20-1 and TRBJ2-7; 10 bases are shared with TRBD1. The J call is uncertain, as TRBJ2-5 better fits the DNA end. Germline V CDR1 and CDR2: DFQATT, SNEGSKA (reference sequence). The CDR3 covers 14 residues. The CDR3 bases are TGCAGTGCTAGTGGGACAGGGGAGGGAGAGACCCAGTACTTC. Translation gives CSASGTGEGETQYF.

This clonotype was counted between two and nine times. This sequence joins TRBV27 and TRBJ2-3; D remains ambiguous. Per the germline V gene, CDR1 is MNHEY and CDR2 is SMNVEV (reference sequence). The V end was cut by 0 bases, the J end by 4 bases, with 8 bases between. The CDR3 spans 14 residues. The CDR3 spells CASSLSPRADTQYF. The DNA for the CDR3 is TGTGCCAGCAGTTTATCACCCCGAGCAGATACGCAGTATTTT.

As concerns this clonotype: At one boundary the junction diverges from the germline segment, which might be a read error. The rearrangement uses TRBV11-2 and TRBJ2-7, with 9 bases fitting TRBD2. The DNA end favors TRBJ2-5, so the J call may be wrong. CDR3 size: 16 residues. Germline loops: CDR1 SGHAT, CDR2 FQNNGV. The CDR3 nucleotides are TGTGCCAGTAGCTTAGGACGGCGGGAGGGAAGGGAGACCCAGTACTTC. Protein: CASSLGRREGRETQYF.

The V gene is TRBV7-3, the J gene TRBJ2-3; 13 bases agree with TRBD2. The CDR3 is 17 residues long. The V and J ends lost 0 bases and 6 bases, in that order; junction bases with no gene match: 6. From germline, CDR1 is SGHTA and CDR2 FQGTGA. The CDR3 loop is CASSLTLLAGGPDTQYF. CDR3 DNA: TGTGCCAGCAGCTTAACGCTACTAGCGGGAGGGCCGGATACGCAGTATTTT.

The CDR3 nucleotides are TGTGCCAGCTCTAAAACCCCATCTAACAATGAGCAGTTCTTC. It specifies CASSKTPSNNEQFF. The chain is built from TRBV6-5 and TRBJ2-1; no clear D. Between the trimmed V and J ends, which lost 8 bases and 5 bases, there was a span of 16 bases. Germline V lookup: CDR1 MNHEY, CDR2 SVGAGI. The CDR3 covers 14 residues.

In its sample, this clonotype was seen a few times. This rearrangement joins TRBV7-2 to TRBJ2-3; 11 positions agree with TRBD2. The germline V gene encodes CDR1 SGHTA and CDR2 FQGNSA. This CDR3 is built from 14 residues. V trimming: 5 bases; J trimming: 5 bases; junction bases outside the gene matches: 3. The CDR3 region is CASSPLAGGDTQYF. CDR3 coding DNA: TGTGCCAGCAGCCCTCTAGCGGGGGGAGATACGCAGTATTTT.

The gene calls are TRBV20-1 and TRBJ1-2; perhaps TRBD1 as D (5 bases). The CDR3 contains 15 residues. Trimming took off 0 bases at V and 7 bases at J, with 18 bases between the two ends. The V gene's germline CDR1 is DFQATT and CDR2 SNEGSKA (reference sequence). CDR3 in amino acids: CSARDIRRGVGGYTF. Here the CDR3 DNA reads TGCAGTGCTAGAGATATTAGGAGGGGCGTGGGTGGCTACACCTTC.

This clonotype was seen a few times. This chain joins TRBV7-2 and TRBJ2-4; possible D gene TRBD2, 5 bases. The germline CDR1 and CDR2 sequences are SGHTA and FQGNSA. CDR3 length equals 14 residues. Trimming stripped 0 bases from V and 8 bases from J, with 11 bases between. CDR3 region: CASSLATRVDIQYF. CDR3 coding DNA: TGTGCCAGCAGCTTAGCTACTAGGGTAGACATTCAGTACTTC. The full variable domain, completed using reference TRBV7-2 and TRBJ2-4, is GAGVSQSPSNKVTEKGKDVELRCDPISGHTALYWYRQSLGQGLEFLIYFQGNSAPDKSGLPSDRFSAERTGGSVSTLTIQRTQQEDSAVYLCASSLATRVDIQYFGAGTRLSVL.

The J gene is TRBJ1-2, the V gene TRBV5-1, with TRBD1 as a possible D gene (6 bases). Germline CDR1 and CDR2: SGHRS and YFSETQ. This CDR3 region has 13 residues. Trimming stripped 2 bases from V and 8 bases from J, with 13 bases between. In nucleotides, the CDR3 is TGCGCCAGCAGCTTACAGGGAGGGGACGGCTACACCTTC. Protein: CASSLQGGDGYTF.

CDR3 nucleotide sequence: TGTGCCAGCAGCCAAGCGGGCAGTTTAACCTACGAGCAGTACTTC. Translating it yields CASSQAGSLTYEQYF. The chain recombines TRBV3-1 with TRBJ2-7; the D is unclear. This CDR3 has 15 residues. Trimming removed 1 base at V and 2 bases at J, with 12 bases between. CDR1 LGHDT and CDR2 YNNKEL come from the germline V gene (reference sequence).

The chain couples TRBV29-1 to TRBJ2-1; D perhaps matches TRBD2 (5 bases). With 1 base removed from V and 9 bases from J, the gap between germline ends came to 13 bases. The CDR3 extends over 13 amino acids. CDR1 is SQVTM, CDR2 ANQGSEA, per germline. The CDR3 sequence is CSVEVQSGGEQFF. CDR3 bases: TGCAGCGTTGAAGTACAGAGCGGAGGTGAGCAGTTCTTC.

The rearrangement uses TRBV10-3 and TRBJ2-5, with 12 bases aligning to TRBD2. Germline-derived CDR1 and CDR2 are ENHRY and SYGVKD. This CDR3 region has 16 residues. The V segment lost 2 bases and the J segment 11 bases; nucleotides outside the gene matches: 12. The CDR3 loop reads CAISEGTSGPFNEQYF. CDR3 DNA: TGTGCCATCAGTGAGGGGACTAGCGGGCCTTTTAATGAGCAGTACTTC.

V is TRBV10-3 and J is TRBJ1-1; possible D gene TRBD1, 6 bases. The germline V and J ends were trimmed by 10 bases and 3 bases, with 18 bases remaining between them. CDR1 and CDR2 from the germline V gene are ENHRY and SYGVKD. The CDR3 spans 14 residues. The CDR3 spells CATSGAGFYTEAFF. CDR3 bases: TGTGCCACTTCAGGGGCGGGTTTTTACACTGAAGCTTTCTTT.

In this sample, this clonotype turned up once. The rearrangement joins TRBV6-6 to TRBJ2-2; possibly TRBD2 for D (5 bases). Trimming pared 5 bases from V and 8 bases from J, leaving 12 bases between. Germline loops: CDR1 MNHNY, CDR2 SVGAGI (reference sequence). CDR3 size: 13 residues. The CDR3 reads CASSTDSTGELFF. The CDR3 nucleotides are TGTGCCAGCAGTACGGACTCGACAGGGGAGCTGTTTTTT.

This clonotype was detected only a few times. The V and J genes are TRBV27 and TRBJ2-5, with TRBD2 matching 10 bases. V shed 8 bases, J shed 0 bases, and the junction held 15 bases outside the gene matches. Germline lookup yields CDR1 MNHEY and CDR2 SMNVEV (reference sequence). This CDR3 comprises 18 residues. CDR3 DNA sequence: TGTGCCAGCGATTCCGGACTAGCGGAGGGCCAGTACCAAGAGACCCAGTACTTC. Protein product: CASDSGLAEGQYQETQYF.

This clonotype was counted many times. This sequence joins TRBV29-1 and TRBJ2-1; a weak D match, TRBD1 (5 bases). V shed 4 bases and J shed 9 bases, with 13 bases lying between them. CDR1 and CDR2 from the germline V gene are SQVTM and ANQGSEA. The CDR3 loop spans 12 amino acids. CDR3 residues: CSVGGQGGEQFF. The CDR3 DNA follows: TGCAGCGTTGGGGGCCAGGGTGGTGAGCAGTTCTTC.